What follows are 15 T cell receptor beta chains derived from one specimen sequenced in a study of cytomegalovirus exposure and HLA in healthy donors. Use of 60 Vbeta and 13 Jbeta primers characterized the PCR. TCRdb keeps only in-frame clones here, not all; method: immunoSEQ multiplex PCR. The sample lists around 190,000 clones; 60% to 80% were seen once. Input material: PBMCs. The receptors stem from a young woman in good health and CMV-seronegative.

This clone was found a few times. The DNA of the CDR3 is TGTGCCAGCAGCTACGGACAGGGCTACAATGAGCAGTTCTTC. Its translation: CASSYGQGYNEQFF. V is TRBV6-5 and J is TRBJ2-1, with 8 bases matching TRBD1. CDR3 length equals 14 residues. V shed 6 bases, J shed 3 bases, and the junction held 4 bases outside the gene matches. CDR1 MNHEY and CDR2 SVGAGI come from the germline V gene.

CDR3 in amino acids: CASSESRVRGYTF. The CDR3 coding sequence is TGCGCCAGCAGTGAGTCGAGGGTTCGGGGCTACACCTTC. The chain is built from TRBV10-1 and TRBJ1-2; D ambiguous. Germline V CDR1 and CDR2: WNHNN, SYGVQD (reference sequence). With 0 bases removed from V and 8 bases from J, the gap between germline ends came to 10 bases. This CDR3 has 13 residues.

The V gene is TRBV29-1, the J gene TRBJ2-7, with TRBD1 matching 7 bases. The J segment lost 2 bases and the V segment lost 7 bases, leaving 5 bases of the junction unmatched. The CDR3 totals 12 residues. Germline-derived CDR1 and CDR2 are SQVTM and ANQGSEA. As DNA, the CDR3 is TGCAGCGCTCTGGGACAGACCTACGAGCAGTACTTC. This translates into CSALGQTYEQYF.

The rearrangement links TRBV11-2 to TRBJ2-1; the match to TRBD1 covers 8 bases. Trimming took 1 base from V and 6 from J; bases not matched to a gene: 8. Germline V gene data show CDR1 as SGHAT and CDR2 as FQNNGV. CDR3 length equals 16 residues. CDR3 loop: CASSLGRDRRVNEQFF. The CDR3 region has the DNA TGTGCCAGCAGCTTAGGCCGGGACAGGAGAGTCAATGAGCAGTTCTTC.

V is TRBV10-3 and J is TRBJ1-1; possibly TRBD1 for D (5 bases). This CDR3 spans 12 amino acids. V lost 8 bases, J lost 4 bases, and 11 bases lay in between. Germline V CDR1 and CDR2: ENHRY, SYGVKD. In nucleotides, the CDR3 is TGTGCCATCGGGGCCGGGGGCACTGAAGCTTTCTTT. Residues: CAIGAGGTEAFF.

The chain employs TRBV30 and TRBJ1-3, with a tentative D call TRBD1 (5 bases). Germline V gives CDR1 GTSNPN, CDR2 SVGIG (reference sequence). The CDR3 is 16 amino acids. The V and J ends lost 3 bases and 1 base respectively, with 16 bases between them. CDR3: CAWRGGRAFSGNTIYF. DNA for the CDR3: TGTGCCTGGAGGGGGGGACGGGCTTTTTCTGGAAACACCATATATTTT.

The rearrangement links TRBV7-9 to TRBJ2-5; D might be TRBD2 (5 bases). Trimming left V 2 bases short and J 4 bases short, with 8 bases between. Germline CDR1 is SEHNR and CDR2 is FQNEAQ (reference sequence). There are 13 residues in the CDR3. The CDR3 DNA is TGTGCCAGCAGCTTACGGGGATTAGAGACCCAGTACTTC. This gives the protein CASSLRGLETQYF.

A few counts support this clone. This chain joins TRBV28 and TRBJ1-1, with D unclear. There are 12 residues in the CDR3. V was trimmed by 3 bases and J by 4 bases, leaving 6 bases between them. Germline CDR1 and CDR2: MDHEN and SYDVKM. The DNA for the CDR3 is TGTGCCAGCAGTTTCGGAGGCACTGAAGCTTTCTTT. This gives the protein CASSFGGTEAFF.

The rearrangement links TRBV6-5 to TRBJ1-2; possibly TRBD1 for D (5 bases). Trimming took 1 base from V and 7 from J, leaving 10 bases between them. Germline CDR1 MNHEY, CDR2 SVGAGI. The length of the CDR3 is 13 residues. The CDR3 DNA reads TGTGCCAGCAGTTACTTGGCGGGGGGTGGCTACACCTTC. It codes for CASSYLAGGGYTF.

The chain links TRBV9 to TRBJ2-1, with 7 bases identical to TRBD1. This CDR3 spans 19 amino acids. V lost 0 bases and J lost 4; bases outside the gene matches: 16. The V gene's germline CDR1 is SGDLS and CDR2 YYNGEE. The CDR3 protein is CASSVVAGGTLARYNEQFF. CDR3 nucleotides: TGTGCCAGCAGCGTAGTGGCAGGGGGAACCCTGGCTAGGTACAATGAGCAGTTCTTC.

The chain links TRBV5-1 to TRBJ1-4, with D perhaps TRBD1 (5 bases). The CDR3 contains 16 residues. Trimming shortened V by 0 bases and J by 0 bases, and 9 bases separated the two germline ends. From germline, CDR1 is SGHRS and CDR2 YFSETQ. In nucleotides, the CDR3 is TGCGCCAGCAGCTTGGCCGGACAAGCAACTAATGAAAAACTGTTTTTT. Protein: CASSLAGQATNEKLFF.

This rearrangement joins TRBV6-5 to TRBJ2-7, with 9 bases identical to TRBD2. There are 14 residues in the CDR3. Germline V gene data show CDR1 as MNHEY and CDR2 as SVGAGI. V shed 5 bases and J 5 bases; nucleotides not matched to a gene: 7. The CDR3 is CASSHGVAGDEQYF. The CDR3 DNA reads TGTGCCAGCAGTCACGGGGTAGCGGGGGACGAGCAGTACTTC.

The chain has TRBV13 and TRBJ2-4; 9 bases agree with TRBD1. Losses at the gene ends were 5 bases for V and 6 bases for J; bases not matched to a gene: 5. CDR3 length equals 14 residues. Germline V CDR1 and CDR2: PRHDT, FYEKMQ (reference sequence). Here the CDR3 DNA reads TGTGCCAGCAGCCTTGGACAGGGGACAAACATTCAGTACTTC. This gives the protein CASSLGQGTNIQYF.

The chain is built from TRBV18 and TRBJ2-5; perhaps TRBD2 as D (5 bases). Germline V lookup: CDR1 KGHSH, CDR2 LQKENI. The CDR3 runs to 13 residues. With 2 bases removed from V and 5 bases from J, the gap between germline ends came to 9 bases. The CDR3 region is CASSPSGSETQYF. CDR3 DNA sequence: TGTGCCAGCTCACCAAGCGGCAGTGAGACCCAGTACTTC.

This chain connects TRBV6-5 to TRBJ1-5, with 11 bases matching TRBD1. The germline V gene has CDR1 MNHEY and CDR2 SVGAGI. V dropped 6 bases and J dropped 6; count of bases not matched to a gene: 4. The CDR3 consists of 14 residues. The DNA of the CDR3 is TGTGCCAGCAGCCGGGACAGGGGGAGTCAGCCCCAGCATTTT. Protein product: CASSRDRGSQPQHF.